This is a list of T cell receptor beta chains from one sample in a study of blood T cells in healthy people across ages. A single record per CDR3 protein comes from TCRdb applying MiXCR to the 5' RACE reads. The data hold hundreds of thousands of distinct CDR3 sequences, with roughly two fifths observed a single time. The sequencing sample was made of blood. These receptors were obtained from a man at least 80 years old in good health. The conserved cysteine and the conserved F or W are not part of the CDR3 here. A D gene is named only where the DNA matches it firmly. Some rows mark clone size as missing; the rest say once, few, many or name a class of expanded clone.

v_gene	abundance	d_gene	j_gene	CDR3aa
TRBV13	-	-	TRBJ2-7	ASSLDGAWSPNYEQY
TRBV6-1	few	TRBD2	TRBJ2-7	ASSEPGLGSYEQY
TRBV4-2	few	TRBD2	TRBJ2-4	ASSRESGRAIKNIQY
TRBV29-1	few	TRBD2	-	SVDASGSESYNEQY
TRBV20-1	-	-	-	SVGGLGERGYEQY
TRBV9	-	-	TRBJ1-6	ASSSGISGNSPLH
TRBV24-1	few	-	TRBJ2-5	ATSDPPEQETQY
TRBV6-2/TRBV6-3	-	-	TRBJ2-2	ASKEGGSNTGELF
TRBV28	once	TRBD1	TRBJ2-1	ASRFRDRVNEQF
TRBV29-1	few	-	TRBJ1-5	SAGHGGVDQPQH
TRBV7-2	-	-	TRBJ2-1	ASSGRHSNEQF
TRBV4-2	few	TRBD2	TRBJ2-2	ASSPQRTSGMTTGELF
TRBV28	-	-	-	ASTARDIVKPEQY
TRBV6-2/TRBV6-3	-	TRBD2	TRBJ2-1	ASSYSPGLGAEQF
TRBV4-2	-	-	TRBJ2-7	VSSPSRVPYEQY
TRBV14	-	-	TRBJ2-5	ASSLRQGLETQY
TRBV5-1	many	-	TRBJ2-7	ASSLLSEQY
TRBV29-1	many	-	TRBJ2-7	SVGVEGAYEQY
TRBV6-5	-	-	TRBJ2-7	ASSPRQDIPSEQY
TRBV6-2/TRBV6-3	-	TRBD1	TRBJ2-5	ASINPSGTGKETQY
TRBV20-1	-	-	TRBJ1-2	SARNKEFGPALPRDYGYT
TRBV6-2/TRBV6-3	-	-	TRBJ1-5	ASSYGGGVQPQH
TRBV20-1	-	-	TRBJ1-6	SAREMGRSSYNSPLH
TRBV7-2	-	-	TRBJ1-2	AGSDRDGHRGYT
TRBV7-2	many	TRBD2	TRBJ2-5	ASSRSGGAMETQY
TRBV12-3/TRBV12-4	many	TRBD2	TRBJ2-5	ASSLGSGRGQTQY
TRBV5-1	many	-	TRBJ2-3	ASSLSTDTQY
TRBV6-2/TRBV6-3	once	-	TRBJ2-5	ASRSYSGQETQY
TRBV6-2/TRBV6-3	-	-	TRBJ1-2	ASRKQVDYGYT
TRBV7-2	many	-	TRBJ2-5	ASSPWERADETQY
TRBV5-5	-	TRBD1	TRBJ1-5	AGSLSGGNQPQH
TRBV4-3	many	TRBD2	TRBJ2-3	ASSQEAGTSSLADTQY